This T cell receptor (beta chain) was captured in a study of T cells in Graves' hyperthyroidism and ophthalmopathy. Amplified TCR beta CDR3 regions derived from RNA transcripts. First-round RT-PCR with HTBI primers amplified the TCR CDR3 region. In TCRdb, the multiplex PCR reads were re-called with MiXCR into one record per CDR3 protein. This table has approximately 610,000 distinct CDR3 sequences, roughly 14% appearing once. Germline loops: CDR1 MNHEY, CDR2 SVGAGI. V was shortened by 7 bases and J by 1 base, with 13 bases between the two germline ends. The CDR3 sequence is 14 residues long. Cells are PBMCs isolated from roughly 9.3 ml of fresh blood. This clonotype came up many times.

Material: blood. This chain links TRBV6-5 with TRBJ1-2; D gene ambiguous. This clonotype originated in a woman aged 40-49 years with Graves' ophthalmopathy. CDR3 nucleotide sequence: TGTGCCAGCACCTACCGAGCCTTTAACTATGGCTACACCTTC. Residues: CASTYRAFNYGYTF.